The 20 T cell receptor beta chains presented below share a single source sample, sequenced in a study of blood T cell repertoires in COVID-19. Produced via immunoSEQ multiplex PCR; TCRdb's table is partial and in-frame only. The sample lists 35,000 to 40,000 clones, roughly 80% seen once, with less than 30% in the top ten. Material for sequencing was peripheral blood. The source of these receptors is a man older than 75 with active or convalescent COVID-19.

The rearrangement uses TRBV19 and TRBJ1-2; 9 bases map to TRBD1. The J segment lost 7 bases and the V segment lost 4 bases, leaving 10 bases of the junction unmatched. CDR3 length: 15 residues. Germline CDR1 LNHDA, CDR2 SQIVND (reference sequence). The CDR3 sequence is CASSTRETGGLGYTF. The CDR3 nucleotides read TGTGCCAGTAGTACACGGGAGACAGGGGGTCTTGGCTACACCTTC.

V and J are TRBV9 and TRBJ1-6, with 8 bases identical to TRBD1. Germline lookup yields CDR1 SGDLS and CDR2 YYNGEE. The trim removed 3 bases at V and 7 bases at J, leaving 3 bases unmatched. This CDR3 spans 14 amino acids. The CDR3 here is CASSARQGNSPLHF. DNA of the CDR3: TGTGCCAGCAGCGCTAGACAGGGGAATTCACCCCTCCACTTT.

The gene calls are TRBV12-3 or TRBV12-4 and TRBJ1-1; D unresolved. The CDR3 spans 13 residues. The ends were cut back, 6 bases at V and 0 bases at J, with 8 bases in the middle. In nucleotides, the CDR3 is TGTGCCAGCAGGCAGAACATGAACACTGAAGCTTTCTTT. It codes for CASRQNMNTEAFF.

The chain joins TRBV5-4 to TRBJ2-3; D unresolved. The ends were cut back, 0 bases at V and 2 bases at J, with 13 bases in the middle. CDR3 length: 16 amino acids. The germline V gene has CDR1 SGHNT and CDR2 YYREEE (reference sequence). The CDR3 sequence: CASSLGHTRDTDTQYF. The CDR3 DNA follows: TGTGCCAGCAGCTTGGGACACACCCGAGACACAGATACGCAGTATTTT.

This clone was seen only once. The CDR3 spells CASSYSTEGNTIYF. As DNA, the CDR3 is TGTGCCAGCAGTTACTCGACAGAAGGAAACACCATATATTTT. This chain connects TRBV6-2 or TRBV6-3 to TRBJ1-3; possibly TRBD1 for D (5 bases). The CDR3 covers 14 residues. Germline CDR1 MNHEY, CDR2 SVGEGT. V lost 0 bases and J 4 bases, leaving 7 bases between the germline ends.

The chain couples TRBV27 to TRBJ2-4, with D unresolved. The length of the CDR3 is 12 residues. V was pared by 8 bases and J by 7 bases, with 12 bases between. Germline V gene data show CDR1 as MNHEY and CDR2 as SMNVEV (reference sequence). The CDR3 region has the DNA TGTGCCAGCGGCCGAACCTTCAACATTCAGTACTTC. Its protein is CASGRTFNIQYF.

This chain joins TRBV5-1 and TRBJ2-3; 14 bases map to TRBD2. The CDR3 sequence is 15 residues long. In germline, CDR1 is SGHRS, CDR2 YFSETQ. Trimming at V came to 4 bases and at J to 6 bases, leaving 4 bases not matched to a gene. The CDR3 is CASSRGLAGADTQYF. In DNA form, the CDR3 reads TGCGCCAGCAGCCGGGGACTAGCGGGGGCGGATACGCAGTATTTT.

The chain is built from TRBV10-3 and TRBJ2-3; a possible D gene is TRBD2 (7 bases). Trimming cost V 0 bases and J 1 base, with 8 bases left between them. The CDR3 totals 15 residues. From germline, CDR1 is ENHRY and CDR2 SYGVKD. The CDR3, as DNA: TGTGCCATCAGTGAGTCGGGGGGGCGCACAGATACGCAGTATTTT. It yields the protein CAISESGGRTDTQYF.

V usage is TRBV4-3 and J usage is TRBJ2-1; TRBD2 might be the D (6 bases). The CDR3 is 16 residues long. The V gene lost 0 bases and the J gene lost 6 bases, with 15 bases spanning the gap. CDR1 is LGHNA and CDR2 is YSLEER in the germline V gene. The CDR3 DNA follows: TGCGCCAGCAGCCAAGATAGGAGGGTTCGAGTCAATGAGCAGTTCTTC. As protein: CASSQDRRVRVNEQFF.

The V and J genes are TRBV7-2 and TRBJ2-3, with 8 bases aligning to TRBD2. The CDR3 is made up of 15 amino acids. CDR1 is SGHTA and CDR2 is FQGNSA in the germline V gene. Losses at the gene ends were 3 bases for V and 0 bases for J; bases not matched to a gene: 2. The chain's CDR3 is CASSFIAGSTDTQYF. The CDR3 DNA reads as TGTGCCAGCAGCTTCATAGCGGGAAGCACAGATACGCAGTATTTT.

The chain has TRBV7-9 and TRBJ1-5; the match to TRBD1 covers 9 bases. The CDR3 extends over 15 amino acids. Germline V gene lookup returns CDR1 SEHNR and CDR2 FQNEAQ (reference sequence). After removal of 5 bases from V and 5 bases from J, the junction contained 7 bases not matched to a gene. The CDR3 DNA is TGTGCCAGCAGCGGGGACAGGGCTGGGTATCAGCCCCAGCATTTT. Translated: CASSGDRAGYQPQHF. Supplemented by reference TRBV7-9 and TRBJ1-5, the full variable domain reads DTGVSQNPRHKITKRGQNVTFRCDPISEHNRLYWYRQTLGQGPEFLTYFQNEAQLEKSRLLSDRFSAERPKGSFSTLEIQRTEQGDSAMYLCASSGDRAGYQPQHFGDGTRLSIL.

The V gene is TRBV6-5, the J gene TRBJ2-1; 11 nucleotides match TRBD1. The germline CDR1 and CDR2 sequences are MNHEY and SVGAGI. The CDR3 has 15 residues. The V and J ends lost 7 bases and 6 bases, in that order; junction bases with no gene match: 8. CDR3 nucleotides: TGTGCCAGCACCCAGCGGGACAGGGGGGCCAATGAGCAGTTCTTC. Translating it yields CASTQRDRGANEQFF.

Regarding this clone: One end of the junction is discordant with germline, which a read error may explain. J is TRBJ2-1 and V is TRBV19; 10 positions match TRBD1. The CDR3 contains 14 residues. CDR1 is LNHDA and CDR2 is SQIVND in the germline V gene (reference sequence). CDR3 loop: CASRRDRGYDEQFF. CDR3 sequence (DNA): TGTGCCAGTCGCCGGGACAGGGGCTACGATGAGCAGTTCTTC.

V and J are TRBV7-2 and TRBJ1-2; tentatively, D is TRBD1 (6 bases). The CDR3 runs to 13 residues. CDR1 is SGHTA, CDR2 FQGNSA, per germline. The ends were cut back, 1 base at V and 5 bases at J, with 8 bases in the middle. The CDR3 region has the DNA TGTGCCAGCAGCTTAGACAGGGAATATGGCTACACCTTC. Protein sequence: CASSLDREYGYTF.

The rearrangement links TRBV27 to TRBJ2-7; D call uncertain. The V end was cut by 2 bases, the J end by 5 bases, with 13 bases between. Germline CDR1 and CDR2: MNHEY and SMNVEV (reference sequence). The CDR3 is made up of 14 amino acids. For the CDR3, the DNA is TGTGCCAGCAGTTTAGTTCCGGGTTCCCACGAGCAGTACTTC. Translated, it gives CASSLVPGSHEQYF.

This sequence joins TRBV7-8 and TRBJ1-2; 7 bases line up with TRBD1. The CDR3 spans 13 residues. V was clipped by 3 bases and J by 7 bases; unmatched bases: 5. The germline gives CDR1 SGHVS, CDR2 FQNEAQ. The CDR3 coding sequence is TGTGCCAGCAGCTTGGAGGGACAGCTTGGCTACACCTTC. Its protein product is CASSLEGQLGYTF.

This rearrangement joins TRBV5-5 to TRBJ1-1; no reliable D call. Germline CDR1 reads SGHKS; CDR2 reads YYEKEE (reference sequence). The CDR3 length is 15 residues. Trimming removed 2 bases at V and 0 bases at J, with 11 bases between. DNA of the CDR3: TGTGCCAGCAGCTTTTATAGAGAACTGAACACTGAAGCTTTCTTT. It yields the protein CASSFYRELNTEAFF.

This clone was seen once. CDR3 nucleotides: TGTGCCAGCAGTCGGGACAGTCAAAGCCAGCGGCATTTT. This translates into CASSRDSQSQRHF. The rearrangement links TRBV7-2 to TRBJ1-5, with 7 bases fitting TRBD1. CDR1 SGHTA and CDR2 FQGNSA come from the germline V gene. J gave up 15 bases and V 6 bases, and 14 bases lay outside the gene matches. This CDR3 contains 13 residues.

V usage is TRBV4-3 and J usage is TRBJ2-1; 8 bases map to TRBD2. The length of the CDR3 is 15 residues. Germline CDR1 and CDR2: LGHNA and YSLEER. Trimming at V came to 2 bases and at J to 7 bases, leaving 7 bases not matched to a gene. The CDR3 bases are TGCGCCAGCAGCCAACCGGGCGGGAGGAGGAATGAGCAGTTCTTC. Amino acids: CASSQPGGRRNEQFF.

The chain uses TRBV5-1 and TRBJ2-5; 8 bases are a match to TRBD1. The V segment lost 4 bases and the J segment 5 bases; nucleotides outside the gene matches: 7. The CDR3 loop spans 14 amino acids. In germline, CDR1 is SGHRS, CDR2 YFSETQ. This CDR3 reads CASSLRGRWETQYF. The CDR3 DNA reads TGCGCCAGCAGCCTCAGGGGGCGGTGGGAGACCCAGTACTTC. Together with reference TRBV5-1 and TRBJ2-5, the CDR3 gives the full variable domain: KAGVTQTPRYLIKTRGQQVTLSCSPISGHRSVSWYQQTPGQGLQFLFEYFSETQRNKGNFPGRFSGRQFSNSRSEMNVSTLELGDSALYLCASSLRGRWETQYFGPGTRLLVL.